Shown below are 2 T cell receptor beta chains from a single sample sequenced in a study of cytomegalovirus exposure and HLA in healthy donors. Assay used: immunoSEQ multiplex PCR; TCRdb lists only in-frame clones, some missing. The table shows over 50,000 clones, with almost 95% occurring only once. The sequencing input was PBMCs. These receptor sequences come from a man between 18 and 35 years old in good health and CMV-seropositive.

CDR3 sequence reads: CASSLAGGASGRVSNEQFF. In DNA form, the CDR3 reads TGTGCCAGCAGCTTAGCGGGTGGGGCTAGCGGGAGGGTTTCAAATGAGCAGTTCTTC. The V and J genes are TRBV11-3 and TRBJ2-1, with 12 nucleotides matching TRBD2. The germline V gene has CDR1 SGHNT and CDR2 YENEEA. The CDR3 contains 19 residues. The V gene end was trimmed by 1 base and the J gene end by 7 bases; junction bases not matched to a gene: 14.

V usage is TRBV5-4 and J usage is TRBJ2-7; 11 bases line up with TRBD1. This CDR3 has 14 residues. Germline V gene sequence: CDR1 SGHNT, CDR2 YYREEE (reference sequence). Losses at the gene ends were 4 bases for V and 6 bases for J; bases not matched to a gene: 6. CDR3 sequence reads: CASSTFGTGGEQYF. In DNA form, the CDR3 reads TGTGCCAGCAGCACCTTCGGGACAGGGGGCGAGCAGTACTTC.